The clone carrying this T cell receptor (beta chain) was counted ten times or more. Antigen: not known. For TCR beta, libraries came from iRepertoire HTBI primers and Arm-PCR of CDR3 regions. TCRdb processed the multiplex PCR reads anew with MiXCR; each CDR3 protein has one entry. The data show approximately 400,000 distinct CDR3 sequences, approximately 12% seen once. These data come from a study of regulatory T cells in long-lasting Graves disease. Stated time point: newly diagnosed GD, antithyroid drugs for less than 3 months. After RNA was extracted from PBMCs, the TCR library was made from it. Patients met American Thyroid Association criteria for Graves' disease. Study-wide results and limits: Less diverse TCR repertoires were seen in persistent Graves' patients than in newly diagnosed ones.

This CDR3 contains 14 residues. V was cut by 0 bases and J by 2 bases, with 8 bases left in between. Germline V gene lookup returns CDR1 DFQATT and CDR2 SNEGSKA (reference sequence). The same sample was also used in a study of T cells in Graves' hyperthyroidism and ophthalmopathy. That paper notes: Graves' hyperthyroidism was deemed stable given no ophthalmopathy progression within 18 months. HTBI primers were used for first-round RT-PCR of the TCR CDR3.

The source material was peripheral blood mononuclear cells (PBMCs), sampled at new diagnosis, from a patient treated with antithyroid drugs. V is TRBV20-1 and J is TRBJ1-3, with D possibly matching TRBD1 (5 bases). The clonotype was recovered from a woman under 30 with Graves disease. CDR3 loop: CSAREGGTGNTIYF. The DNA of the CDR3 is TGCAGTGCTAGAGAGGGGGGTACTGGAAACACCATATATTTT.